Shown below are 4 T cell receptor beta chains from a single sample sequenced in a study of blood T cell repertoires in COVID-19 (dated by TCRdb to about 2020). The library was generated by the immunoSEQ multiplex PCR assay. TCRdb took this table from immuneACCESS and kept in-frame rearrangements with V and J called. Such tables lack part of the clones; where checked against another copy, unresolved V genes explain under half of the gap, and the rest is unexplained. This sample gives more than 400,000 clones in total; about 90% of them show up just once. Of the sample, approximately 0.7% is held by the ten largest clones. The sequenced sample consisted of PBMCs or T cells enriched from blood (not recorded which). The receptors stem from a woman under 30 who had recovered from COVID-19.

This chain links TRBV28 with TRBJ2-1; 10 nucleotides align to TRBD1. CDR1 MDHEN and CDR2 SYDVKM come from the germline V gene. J lost 6 bases, V lost 8 bases, and 4 bases had no gene match. The CDR3 has 13 amino acids. The CDR3 DNA reads as TGTGCCAGCTGGGACAGGGGAACCAATGAGCAGTTCTTC. It yields the protein CASWDRGTNEQFF.

J is TRBJ2-1 and V is TRBV4-2; perhaps TRBD2 as D (5 bases). Between the trimmed V and J ends, which lost 5 bases and 8 bases, there was a span of 16 bases. The CDR3 consists of 14 residues. The germline gives CDR1 LGHNA, CDR2 YNFKEQ. This chain's CDR3 is CASSGRGTIHEQFF. CDR3 DNA: TGTGCCAGCAGCGGCCGGGGAACTATACATGAGCAGTTCTTC.

This chain links TRBV6-5 with TRBJ1-1; D gene ambiguous. CDR1 and CDR2 (germline): MNHEY, SVGAGI. The CDR3 totals 13 residues. The V end was cut by 7 bases, the J end by 4 bases, with 13 bases between. In DNA, the CDR3 is TGTGCCAGCACCACGAGGGTAAGCACTGAAGCTTTCTTT. This encodes CASTTRVSTEAFF.

The chain uses TRBV28 and TRBJ2-1, with 7 bases aligning to TRBD1. This CDR3 contains 16 residues. The germline V gene encodes CDR1 MDHEN and CDR2 SYDVKM. The ends lost 6 bases at V and 9 bases at J; junction bases unmatched: 17. The CDR3 DNA sequence: TGTGCCAGCAGCTCATATGATGAGGGGGCCGGATTTGAGCAGTTCTTC. Encoded protein: CASSSYDEGAGFEQFF.